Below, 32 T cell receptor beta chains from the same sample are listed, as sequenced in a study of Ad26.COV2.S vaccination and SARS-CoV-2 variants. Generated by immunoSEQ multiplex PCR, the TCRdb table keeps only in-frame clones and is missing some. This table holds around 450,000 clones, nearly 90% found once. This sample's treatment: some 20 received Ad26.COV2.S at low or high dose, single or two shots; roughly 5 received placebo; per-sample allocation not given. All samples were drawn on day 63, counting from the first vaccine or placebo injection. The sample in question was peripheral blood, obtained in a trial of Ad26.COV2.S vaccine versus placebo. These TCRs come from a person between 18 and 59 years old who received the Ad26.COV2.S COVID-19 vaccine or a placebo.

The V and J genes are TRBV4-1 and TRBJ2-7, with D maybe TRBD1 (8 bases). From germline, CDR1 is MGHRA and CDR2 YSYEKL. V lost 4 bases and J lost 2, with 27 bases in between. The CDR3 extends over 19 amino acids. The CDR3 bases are TGCGCCAGCAGCCTACGAGCGCAGGGGGCCGGGGGGCCAACCTACGAGCAGTACTTC. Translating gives CASSLRAQGAGGPTYEQYF.

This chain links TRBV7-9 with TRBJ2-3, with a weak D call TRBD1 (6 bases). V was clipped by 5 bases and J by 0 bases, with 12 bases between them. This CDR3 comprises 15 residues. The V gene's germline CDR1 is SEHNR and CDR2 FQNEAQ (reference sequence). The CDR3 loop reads CASSPWTASTDTQYF. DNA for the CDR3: TGTGCCAGCAGCCCCTGGACAGCCAGCACAGATACGCAGTATTTT.

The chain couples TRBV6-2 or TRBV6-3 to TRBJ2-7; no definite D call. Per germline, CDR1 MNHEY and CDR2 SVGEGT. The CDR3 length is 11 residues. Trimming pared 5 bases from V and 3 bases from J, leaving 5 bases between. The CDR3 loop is CASSTFYEQYF. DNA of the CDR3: TGTGCCAGCAGTACATTCTACGAGCAGTACTTC.

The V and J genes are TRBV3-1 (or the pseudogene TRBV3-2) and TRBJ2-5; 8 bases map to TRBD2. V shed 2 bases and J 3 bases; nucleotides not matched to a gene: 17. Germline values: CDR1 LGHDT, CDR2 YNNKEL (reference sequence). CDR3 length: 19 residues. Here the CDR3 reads CASSQFSLLAGPEKETQYF. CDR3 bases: TGTGCCAGCAGCCAATTTTCACTGCTAGCGGGCCCCGAAAAAGAGACCCAGTACTTC.

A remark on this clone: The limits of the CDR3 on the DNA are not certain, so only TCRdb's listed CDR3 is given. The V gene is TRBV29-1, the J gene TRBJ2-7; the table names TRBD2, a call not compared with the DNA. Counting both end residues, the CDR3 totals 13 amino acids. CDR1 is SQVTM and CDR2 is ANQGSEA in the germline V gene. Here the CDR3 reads CSVGPGGAYEQYF.

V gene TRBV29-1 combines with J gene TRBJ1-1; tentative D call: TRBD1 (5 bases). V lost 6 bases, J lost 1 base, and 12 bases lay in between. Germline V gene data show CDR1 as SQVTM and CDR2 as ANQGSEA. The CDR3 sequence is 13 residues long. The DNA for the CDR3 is TGCAGCGTGAGTACCGGGACGAACACTGAAGCTTTCTTT. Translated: CSVSTGTNTEAFF.

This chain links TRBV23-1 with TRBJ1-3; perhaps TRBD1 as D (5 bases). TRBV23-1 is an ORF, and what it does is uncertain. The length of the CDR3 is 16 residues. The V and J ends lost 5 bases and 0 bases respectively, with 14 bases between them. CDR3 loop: CASSGPPGPSGNTIYF. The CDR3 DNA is TGCGCCAGCAGTGGTCCCCCAGGGCCCTCTGGAAACACCATATATTTT.

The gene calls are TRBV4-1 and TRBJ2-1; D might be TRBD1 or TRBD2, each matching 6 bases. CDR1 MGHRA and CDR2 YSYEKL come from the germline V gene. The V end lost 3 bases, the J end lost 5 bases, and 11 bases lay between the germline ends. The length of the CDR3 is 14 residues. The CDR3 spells CASSQRGTNNEQFF. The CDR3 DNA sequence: TGCGCCAGCAGCCAGCGCGGGACAAACAATGAGCAGTTCTTC.

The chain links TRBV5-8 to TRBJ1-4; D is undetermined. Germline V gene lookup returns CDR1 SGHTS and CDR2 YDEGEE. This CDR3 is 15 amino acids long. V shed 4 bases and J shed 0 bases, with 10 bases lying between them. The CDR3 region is CASSPLVATNEKLFF. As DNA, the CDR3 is TGTGCCAGCAGCCCCTTAGTCGCAACTAATGAAAAACTGTTTTTT.

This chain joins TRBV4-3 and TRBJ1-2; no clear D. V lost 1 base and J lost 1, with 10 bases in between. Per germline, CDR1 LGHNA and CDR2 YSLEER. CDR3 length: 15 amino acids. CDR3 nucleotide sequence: TGCGCCAGCAGCCAAGCTTTGACAAATAACTATGGCTACACCTTC. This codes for CASSQALTNNYGYTF.

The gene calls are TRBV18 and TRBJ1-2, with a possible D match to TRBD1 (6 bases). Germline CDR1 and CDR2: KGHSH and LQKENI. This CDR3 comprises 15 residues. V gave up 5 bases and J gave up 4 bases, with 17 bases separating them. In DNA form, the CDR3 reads TGTGCCAGCTCAGAACAGGGTTCTTCGGGCTATGGCTACACCTTC. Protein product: CASSEQGSSGYGYTF.

For the CDR3, the DNA is TGTGCCAGTAGTACTGACCTGGACGATCAGCCCCAGCATTTT. Protein sequence: CASSTDLDDQPQHF. V is TRBV19 and J is TRBJ1-5, with D uncertain. V was pared by 4 bases and J by 5 bases, with 12 bases between. In germline, CDR1 is LNHDA, CDR2 SQIVND (reference sequence). The CDR3 is 14 residues long.

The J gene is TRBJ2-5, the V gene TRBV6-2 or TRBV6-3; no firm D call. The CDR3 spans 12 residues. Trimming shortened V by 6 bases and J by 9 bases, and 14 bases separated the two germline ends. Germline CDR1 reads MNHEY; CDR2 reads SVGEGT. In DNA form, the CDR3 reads TGTGCCAGCAGCCCTCCCGTGTTGGCCCAGTACTTC. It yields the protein CASSPPVLAQYF.

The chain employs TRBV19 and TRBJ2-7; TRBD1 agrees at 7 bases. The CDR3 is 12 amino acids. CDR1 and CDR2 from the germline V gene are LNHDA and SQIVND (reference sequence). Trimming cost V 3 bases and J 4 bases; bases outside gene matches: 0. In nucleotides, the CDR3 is TGTGCCAGTAGTATGGGACAGTACGAGCAGTACTTC. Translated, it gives CASSMGQYEQYF.

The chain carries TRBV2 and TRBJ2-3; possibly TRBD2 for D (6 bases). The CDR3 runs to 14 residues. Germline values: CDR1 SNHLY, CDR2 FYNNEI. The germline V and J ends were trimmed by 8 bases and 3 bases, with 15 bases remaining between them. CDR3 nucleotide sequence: TGTGCCAGCGGGGAGGAGGGTGGGACAGATACGCAGTATTTT. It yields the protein CASGEEGGTDTQYF.

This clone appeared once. CDR3 DNA: TGTGCCAGTACGGACAGGCGCGGGGATCAGCCCCAGCATTTT. It yields the protein CASTDRRGDQPQHF. The V gene is TRBV19, the J gene TRBJ1-5, with 7 bases aligning to TRBD1. The V gene end was trimmed by 7 bases and the J gene end by 5 bases; junction bases not matched to a gene: 8. The germline gives CDR1 LNHDA, CDR2 SQIVND (reference sequence). This CDR3 region has 14 residues.

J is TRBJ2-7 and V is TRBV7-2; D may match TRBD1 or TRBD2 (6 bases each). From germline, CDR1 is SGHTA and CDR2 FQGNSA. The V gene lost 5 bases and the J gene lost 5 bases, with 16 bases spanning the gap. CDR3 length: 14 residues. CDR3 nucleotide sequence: TGTGCCAGCAGCCCTCAGAGGGGGGCCAACGAGCAGTACGTC. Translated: CASSPQRGANEQYV.

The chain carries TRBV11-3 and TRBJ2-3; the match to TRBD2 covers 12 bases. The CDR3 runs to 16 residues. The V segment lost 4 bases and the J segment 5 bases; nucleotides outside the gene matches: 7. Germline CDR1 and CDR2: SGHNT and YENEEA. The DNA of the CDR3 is TGTGCCAGCAGCTACAGACTAGCGGGAGCGTTAGATACGCAGTATTTT. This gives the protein CASSYRLAGALDTQYF. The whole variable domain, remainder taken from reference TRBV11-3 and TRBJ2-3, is EAGVVQSPRYKIIEKKQPVAFWCNPISGHNTLYWYLQNLGQGPELLIRYENEEAVDDSQLPKDRFSAERLKGVDSTLKIQPAELGDSAVYLCASSYRLAGALDTQYFGPGTRLTVL.

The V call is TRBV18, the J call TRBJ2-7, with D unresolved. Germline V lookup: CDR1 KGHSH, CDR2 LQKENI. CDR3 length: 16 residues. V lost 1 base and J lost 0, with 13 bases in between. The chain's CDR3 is CASSPQGFALSYEQYF. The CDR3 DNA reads TGTGCCAGCTCACCACAAGGCTTTGCCCTCTCCTACGAGCAGTACTTC.

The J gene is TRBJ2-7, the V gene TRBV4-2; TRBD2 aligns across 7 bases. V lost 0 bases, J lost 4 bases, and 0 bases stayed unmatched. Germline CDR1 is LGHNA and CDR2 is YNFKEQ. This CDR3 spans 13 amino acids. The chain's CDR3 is CASSQEAGYEQYV. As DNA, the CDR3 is TGTGCCAGCAGCCAAGAAGCGGGATACGAGCAGTACGTC.

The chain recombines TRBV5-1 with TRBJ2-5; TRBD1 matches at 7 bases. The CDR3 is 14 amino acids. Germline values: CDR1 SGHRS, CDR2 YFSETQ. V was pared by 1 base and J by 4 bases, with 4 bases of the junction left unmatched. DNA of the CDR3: TGCGCCAGCAGCTTGACAGGGGACGGAGAGACCCAGTACTTC. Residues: CASSLTGDGETQYF.

CDR3 nucleotides: TGCGCCAGCAGCACCCAGACAGCCACTCACACTGAAGCTTTCTTT. Its protein is CASSTQTATHTEAFF. The genes are TRBV5-1 and TRBJ1-1, with D maybe TRBD1 (5 bases). Germline V gene lookup returns CDR1 SGHRS and CDR2 YFSETQ. The CDR3 runs 15 residues. V shed 4 bases and J shed 3 bases, with 16 bases lying between them.

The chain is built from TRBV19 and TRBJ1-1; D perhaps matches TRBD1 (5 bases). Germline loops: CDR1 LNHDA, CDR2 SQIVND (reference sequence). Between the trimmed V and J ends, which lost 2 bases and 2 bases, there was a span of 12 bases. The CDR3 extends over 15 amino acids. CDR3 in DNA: TGTGCCAGTAGTATAACGGAGGGACTCAACACTGAAGCTTTCTTT. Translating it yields CASSITEGLNTEAFF.

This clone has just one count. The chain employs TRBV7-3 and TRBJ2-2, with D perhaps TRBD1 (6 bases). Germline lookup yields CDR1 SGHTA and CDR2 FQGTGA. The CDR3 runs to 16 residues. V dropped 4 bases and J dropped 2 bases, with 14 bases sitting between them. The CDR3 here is CASSSLPGQNTGELFF. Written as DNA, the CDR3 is TGTGCCAGCAGCTCACTCCCGGGACAAAACACCGGGGAGCTGTTTTTT.

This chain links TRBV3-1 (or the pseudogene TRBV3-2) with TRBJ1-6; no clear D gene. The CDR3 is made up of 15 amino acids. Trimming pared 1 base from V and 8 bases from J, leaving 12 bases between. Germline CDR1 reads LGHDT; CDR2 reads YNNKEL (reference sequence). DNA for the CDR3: TGTGCCAGCAGCCAAGTAAGGGCCTGGGATTCACCCCTCCACTTT. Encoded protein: CASSQVRAWDSPLHF.

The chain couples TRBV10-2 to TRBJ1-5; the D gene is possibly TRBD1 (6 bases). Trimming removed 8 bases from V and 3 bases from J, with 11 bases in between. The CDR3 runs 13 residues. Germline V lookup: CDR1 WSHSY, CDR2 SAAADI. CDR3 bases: TGCGCCAGCGGAGGGGGGAACAATCAGCCCCAGCATTTT. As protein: CASGGGNNQPQHF.

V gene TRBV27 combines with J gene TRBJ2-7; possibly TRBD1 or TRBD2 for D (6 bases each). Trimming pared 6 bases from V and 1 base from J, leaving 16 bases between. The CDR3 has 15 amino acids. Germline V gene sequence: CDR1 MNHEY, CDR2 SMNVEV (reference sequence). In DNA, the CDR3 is TGTGCCAGCAGAAGGCGGGGACACAGGTCCTACGAGCAGTACTTC. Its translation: CASRRRGHRSYEQYF.

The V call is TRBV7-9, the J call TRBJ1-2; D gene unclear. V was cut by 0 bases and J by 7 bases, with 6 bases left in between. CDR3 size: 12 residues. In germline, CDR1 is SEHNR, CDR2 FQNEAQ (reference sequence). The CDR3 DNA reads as TGTGCCAGCAGCTTAGCGTGGGGTGGCTACACCTTC. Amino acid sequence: CASSLAWGGYTF.

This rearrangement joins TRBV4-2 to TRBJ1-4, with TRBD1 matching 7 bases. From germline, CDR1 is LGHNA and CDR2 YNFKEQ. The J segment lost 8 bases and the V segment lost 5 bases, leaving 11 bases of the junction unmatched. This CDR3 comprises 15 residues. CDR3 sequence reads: CASSASTGRAEKLFF. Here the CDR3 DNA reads TGTGCCAGCAGCGCCTCGACAGGGCGGGCGGAAAAACTGTTTTTT.

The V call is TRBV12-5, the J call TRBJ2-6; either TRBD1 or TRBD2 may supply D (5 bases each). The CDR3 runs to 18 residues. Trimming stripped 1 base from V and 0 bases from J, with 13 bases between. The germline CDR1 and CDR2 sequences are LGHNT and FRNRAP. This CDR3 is CASGLGRGVGSGANVLTF. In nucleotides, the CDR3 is TGTGCTAGTGGTTTGGGCCGAGGGGTCGGCTCTGGGGCCAACGTCCTGACTTTC.

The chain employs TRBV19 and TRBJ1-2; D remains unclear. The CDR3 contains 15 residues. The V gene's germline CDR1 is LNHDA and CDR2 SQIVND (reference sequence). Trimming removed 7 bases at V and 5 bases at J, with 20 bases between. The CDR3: CASNGPSEFRYGYTF. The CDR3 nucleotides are TGTGCCAGTAATGGACCCTCAGAGTTTAGGTATGGCTACACCTTC.

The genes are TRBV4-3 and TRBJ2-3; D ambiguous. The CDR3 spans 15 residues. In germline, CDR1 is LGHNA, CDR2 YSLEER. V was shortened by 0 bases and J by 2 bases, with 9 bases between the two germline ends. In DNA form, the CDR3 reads TGCGCCAGCAGCCAAGATGGCGTCTTCACAGATACGCAGTATTTT. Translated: CASSQDGVFTDTQYF.